This T cell receptor (beta chain) was found in a study of T cells expressing NK-cell markers. TCRdb re-analyzed the 5' RACE reads; it lists each CDR3 protein once, without DNA. The table lists about 150,000 distinct CDR3 sequences, with approximately 35% in the top ten. The CDR3 runs to 15 residues. Per the germline V gene, CDR1 is MGHRA and CDR2 is YSYEKL. This sequence originates from a woman between 50 and 59 years old in good health. This sequence joins TRBV4-1 and TRBJ1-3; no DNA is available, so the TRBD1 call from TCRdb remains unchecked. Sequenced material: blood T cells: a sorted CD56 or NKG2C T cell subset, CD4+ or CD8+ T cells, or bulk PBMC T cells (not recorded which). This chain's CDR3 is CASSQDPGTGNTIYF.